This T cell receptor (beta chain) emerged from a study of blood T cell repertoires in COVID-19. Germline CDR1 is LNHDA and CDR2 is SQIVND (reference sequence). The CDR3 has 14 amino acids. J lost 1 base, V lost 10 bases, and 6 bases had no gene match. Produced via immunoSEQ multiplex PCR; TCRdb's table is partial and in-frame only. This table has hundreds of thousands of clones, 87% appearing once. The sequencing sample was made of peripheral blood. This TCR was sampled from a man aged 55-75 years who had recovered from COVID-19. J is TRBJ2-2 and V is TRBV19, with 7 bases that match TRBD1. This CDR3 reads CATTDRLNTGELFF. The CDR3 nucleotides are TGTGCCACAACGGACAGGCTGAACACCGGGGAGCTGTTTTTT. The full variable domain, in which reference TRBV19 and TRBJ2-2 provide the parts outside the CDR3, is DGGITQSPKYLFRKEGQNVTLSCEQNLNHDAMYWYRQDPGQGLRLIYYSQIVNDFQKGDIAEGYSVSREKKESFPLTVTSAQKNPTAFYLCATTDRLNTGELFFGEGSRLTVL.